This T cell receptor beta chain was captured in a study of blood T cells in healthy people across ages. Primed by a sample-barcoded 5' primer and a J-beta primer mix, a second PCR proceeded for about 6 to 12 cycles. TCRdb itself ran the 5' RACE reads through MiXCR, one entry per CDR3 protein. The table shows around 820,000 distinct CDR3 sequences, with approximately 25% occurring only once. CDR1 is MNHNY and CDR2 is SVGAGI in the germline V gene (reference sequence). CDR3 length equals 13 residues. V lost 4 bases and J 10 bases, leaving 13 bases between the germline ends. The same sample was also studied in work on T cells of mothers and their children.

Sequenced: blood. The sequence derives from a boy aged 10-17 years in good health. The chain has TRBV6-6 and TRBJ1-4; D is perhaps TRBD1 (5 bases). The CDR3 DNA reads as TGTGCCAGCAGTTTATCGGGGCTCGGAAAACTGTTTTTT. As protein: CASSLSGLGKLFF.